The clone carrying this T cell receptor beta chain showed up just once. The data originate from a study of control samples from healthy donors and cancer patients. Only in-frame clones appear in the TCRdb table, and some are missing; sequencing was by immunoSEQ multiplex PCR. This table holds about 49,000 clones, 86% found once. The germline gives CDR1 MDHEN, CDR2 SYDVKM. J was trimmed by 4 bases and V by 9 bases; bases with no gene match: 10. The CDR3 loop spans 15 amino acids. The gene calls are TRBV28 and TRBJ2-1; 9 nucleotides align to TRBD1. Sequencing used PBMCs. This TCR came from a woman in her forties or fifties with lung cancer. CDR3 nucleotides: TGTGCCAGTTACCCAACAGGGGGCGCATACAATGAGCAGTTCTTC. As protein: CASYPTGGAYNEQFF. The full variable domain, rest sourced from reference TRBV28 and TRBJ2-1, is DVKVTQSSRYLVKRTGEKVFLECVQDMDHENMFWYRQDPGLGLRLIYFSYDVKMKEKGDIPEGYSVSREKKERFSLILESASTNQTSMYLCASYPTGGAYNEQFFGPGTRLTVL.